This T cell receptor beta chain was sequenced for a study of cytomegalovirus exposure and HLA in healthy donors. PCR used 60 Vbeta primers and 13 Jbeta primers. Authors' data handling: Later work found around 85 million unique TCR beta chains, with about 10 million shared. Libraries were prepared by immunoSEQ multiplex PCR; TCRdb keeps only in-frame clonotypes and omits some of them. The V and J calls and clone size were taken over from that table, and D and trimming were inferred from the DNA. Of around 39,000 clones listed, roughly 80% were seen once; the top ten hold roughly 1.5%. Study-wide results and caveats: The classifier reportedly diagnosed cytomegalovirus status with high specificity and sensitivity. In a later analysis, specific HLA alleles were associated with 15,000 to 20,000 TCR beta sequences at a 0.05 false discovery rate.

The CDR3 runs 16 residues. Trimming cost V 4 bases and J 2 bases; bases outside gene matches: 8. In germline, CDR1 is LNHDA, CDR2 SQIVND (reference sequence). The donors were healthy bone marrow donors. For this clone: No antigen is known for it.

This receptor was obtained from a man aged 25-45 years in good health and CMV-seronegative. Specimen: PBMCs. The chain combines TRBV19 with TRBJ1-3, with TRBD1 matching over 7 bases. CDR3 in amino acids: CASSKTGKTTGNTIYF. For the CDR3, the DNA is TGTGCCAGTAGTAAGACAGGGAAGACCACTGGAAACACCATATATTTT.